The present T cell receptor (beta chain) was sequenced within a study of blood T cells in healthy people across ages. The study, taken as a whole, reports: Diversity was estimated from one million T cells, and these estimates were considered underestimates.

For the second PCR, which ran for about 7 to 11 cycles, a sample-barcoded 5' primer and a J-beta primer mix were used. Each CDR3 protein is one row after TCRdb ran MiXCR on the 5' RACE reads. The sample carries some 1.8 million distinct CDR3 sequences, approximately 40% recorded once. Extractions gave at least 6 micrograms of total RNA per sample. The table lists this clonotype with a few counts. The target antigen is unknown. CDR3 size: 15 residues. Germline loops: CDR1 DFQATT, CDR2 SNEGSKA (reference sequence). The V end was cut by 1 base, the J end by 0 bases, with 10 bases between. The sample consisted of blood. The chain links TRBV20-1 to TRBJ2-1; D is possibly TRBD1 (6 bases). The origin of this receptor is a human donor in good health. In DNA form, the CDR3 reads TGCAGTGCTAGAGTAGGGACATTCTCCTACAATGAGCAGTTCTTC. Its translation: CSARVGTFSYNEQFF.